The 28 T cell receptor beta chains presented below share a single source sample, sequenced in a study of cytomegalovirus exposure and HLA in healthy donors. The PCR made use of 60 Vbeta and 13 Jbeta primers. The repertoire was sequenced with immunoSEQ multiplex PCR; TCRdb's copy has only in-frame clones and lacks some. The data contain 100,000 to 150,000 clones, 80% to 85% of them singletons. The sequenced sample consisted of PBMCs. The receptors derive from a man between 18 and 35 years old in good health and CMV-seronegative.

This clone occurred once. This rearrangement joins TRBV15 to TRBJ1-1; D gene uncertain. V lost 3 bases and J 3 bases, leaving 11 bases between the germline ends. CDR1 is LNHNV, CDR2 YYDKDF, per germline (reference sequence). The CDR3 contains 14 residues. CDR3 nucleotide sequence: TGTGCCACCAGCAGGGAACAGAAGGACACTGAAGCTTTCTTT. Its translation is CATSREQKDTEAFF.

The gene calls are TRBV7-2 and TRBJ1-1; a weak D match, TRBD1 (5 bases). V dropped 4 bases and J dropped 7 bases, with 13 bases sitting between them. The length of the CDR3 is 13 residues. CDR1 SGHTA and CDR2 FQGNSA come from the germline V gene. The CDR3 here is CASSSHYRLEAFF. Here the CDR3 DNA reads TGTGCCAGCAGCTCTCACTACAGGCTTGAAGCTTTCTTT.

The chain couples TRBV9 to TRBJ2-7; maybe TRBD1 (5 bases). Germline V gene data show CDR1 as SGDLS and CDR2 as YYNGEE. V was clipped by 4 bases and J by 1 base, with 18 bases between them. This CDR3 spans 16 amino acids. CDR3 in amino acids: CASSMNLREGSYEQYF. The CDR3 bases are TGTGCCAGCAGCATGAACCTCAGGGAAGGGTCCTACGAGCAGTACTTC. The complete variable domain, with remaining parts taken from reference TRBV9 and TRBJ2-7, reads DSGVTQTPKHLITATGQRVTLRCSPRSGDLSVYWYQQSLDQGLQFLIQYYNGEERAKGNILERFSAQQFPDLHSELNLSSLELGDSALYFCASSMNLREGSYEQYFGPGTRLTVT.

V usage is TRBV27 and J usage is TRBJ2-2; 9 bases map to TRBD1. Germline V gives CDR1 MNHEY, CDR2 SMNVEV (reference sequence). This CDR3 has 14 amino acids. V was clipped by 8 bases and J by 5 bases; unmatched bases: 6. In nucleotides, the CDR3 is TGTGCCAGCTACGGGACAGGGAGGACCGGGGAGCTGTTTTTT. Protein: CASYGTGRTGELFF.

This clone was observed a few times. The rearrangement links TRBV27 to TRBJ2-7, with 7 nucleotides matching TRBD1. Germline-derived CDR1 and CDR2 are MNHEY and SMNVEV (reference sequence). The CDR3 is made up of 15 amino acids. Trimming at V came to 5 bases and at J to 3 bases, leaving 10 bases not matched to a gene. For the CDR3, the DNA is TGTGCCAGCAGTGACGTCGGGGACAGCTTCTACGAGCAGTACTTC. Its protein is CASSDVGDSFYEQYF.

This clone has only one observation. The V call is TRBV11-3, the J call TRBJ1-1; D gene ambiguous. CDR1 and CDR2 (germline): SGHNT, YENEEA. This CDR3 has 13 amino acids. Between the trimmed V and J ends, which lost 0 bases and 3 bases, there was a span of 5 bases. This CDR3 is CASSLERYTEAFF. Written as DNA, the CDR3 is TGTGCCAGCAGCTTAGAGAGATACACTGAAGCTTTCTTT. Complete variable domain (other parts from reference TRBV11-3 and TRBJ1-1): EAGVVQSPRYKIIEKKQPVAFWCNPISGHNTLYWYLQNLGQGPELLIRYENEEAVDDSQLPKDRFSAERLKGVDSTLKIQPAELGDSAVYLCASSLERYTEAFFGQGTRLTVV.

V usage is TRBV7-9 and J usage is TRBJ2-7, with 10 bases that match TRBD2. The germline V gene has CDR1 SEHNR and CDR2 FQNEAQ (reference sequence). The V segment lost 5 bases and the J segment 3 bases; nucleotides outside the gene matches: 10. This CDR3 comprises 16 residues. The CDR3 here is CASSTHTGTSVYEQYF. The DNA of the CDR3 is TGTGCCAGCAGCACTCATACCGGGACTAGCGTCTACGAGCAGTACTTC.

Here the CDR3 reads CASSLGDRGHTIYF. The CDR3 nucleotides read TGCGCCAGTTCGTTGGGGGACAGGGGACACACCATATATTTT. The rearrangement links TRBV10-1 to TRBJ1-3, with 10 bases aligning to TRBD1. The CDR3 is 14 residues long. V was clipped by 9 bases and J by 8 bases; unmatched bases: 10. Germline V gene data show CDR1 as WNHNN and CDR2 as SYGVQD (reference sequence).

The chain links TRBV28 to TRBJ1-6; perhaps TRBD1 as D (6 bases). Trimming shortened V by 7 bases and J by 5 bases, and 15 bases separated the two germline ends. This CDR3 is built from 15 residues. CDR1 MDHEN and CDR2 SYDVKM come from the germline V gene. The CDR3 loop reads CASIDATGHNSPLHF. The CDR3 DNA follows: TGTGCCAGCATTGACGCGACAGGACATAATTCACCCCTCCACTTT.

V and J are TRBV5-6 and TRBJ2-1, with TRBD1 as a possible D gene (5 bases). CDR1 is SGHDT, CDR2 YYEEEE, per germline. The CDR3 length is 15 residues. V was shortened by 0 bases and J by 6 bases, with 13 bases between the two germline ends. The CDR3 region is CASSLGQGWSNEQFF. The DNA for the CDR3 is TGTGCCAGCAGCTTGGGGCAGGGTTGGTCCAATGAGCAGTTCTTC.

The rearrangement uses TRBV10-1 and TRBJ2-3; 13 bases agree with TRBD2. The germline CDR1 and CDR2 sequences are WNHNN and SYGVQD (reference sequence). V shed 7 bases, J shed 5 bases, and the junction held 9 bases outside the gene matches. The CDR3 spans 16 residues. The CDR3 DNA sequence: TGCGCCAGCACCCCGCCCGGGACTAGCGGGGAAGATACGCAGTATTTT. It specifies CASTPPGTSGEDTQYF.

The chain recombines TRBV11-2 with TRBJ2-7; D perhaps matches TRBD2 (5 bases). The CDR3 has 10 amino acids. With 11 bases removed from V and 4 bases from J, the gap between germline ends came to 9 bases. Germline assignment: CDR1 SGHAT and CDR2 FQNNGV. CDR3: CASGGYEQYF. Here the CDR3 DNA reads TGTGCCTCGGGCGGGTACGAGCAGTACTTC.

This clone was observed a handful of times. The chain combines TRBV6-5 with TRBJ2-7, with D perhaps TRBD1 (5 bases). The CDR3 length is 15 residues. The V gene's germline CDR1 is MNHEY and CDR2 SVGAGI. V was shortened by 0 bases and J by 7 bases, with 16 bases between the two germline ends. In DNA, the CDR3 is TGTGCCAGCAGTTACTCGATCTTGGGGCAAGGAGAGCAGTACTTC. It translates to CASSYSILGQGEQYF.

This sequence joins TRBV27 and TRBJ1-2; 7 bases fit TRBD1. From germline, CDR1 is MNHEY and CDR2 SMNVEV (reference sequence). The CDR3 runs 14 residues. The V and J ends lost 6 bases and 1 base, in that order; junction bases with no gene match: 5. The CDR3 region is CASSAGGFNYGYTF. As DNA, the CDR3 is TGTGCCAGCAGCGCAGGGGGGTTTAACTATGGCTACACCTTC.

This chain uses TRBV7-9 with TRBJ1-4; possibly TRBD1 for D (6 bases). Germline-derived CDR1 and CDR2 are SEHNR and FQNEAQ (reference sequence). The CDR3 length is 16 residues. Trimming left V 5 bases short and J 6 bases short, with 19 bases between. The CDR3 DNA reads as TGTGCCAGCAGCCGGTCCCGGGACATCGGGGATGAAAAACTGTTTTTT. This translates into CASSRSRDIGDEKLFF. Full variable domain (missing parts from reference TRBV7-9 and TRBJ1-4): DTGVSQNPRHKITKRGQNVTFRCDPISEHNRLYWYRQTLGQGPEFLTYFQNEAQLEKSRLLSDRFSAERPKGSFSTLEIQRTEQGDSAMYLCASSRSRDIGDEKLFFGSGTQLSVL.

This clone showed up just a few times. The rearrangement uses TRBV6-5 and TRBJ1-2, with TRBD1 as a possible D gene (6 bases). In germline, CDR1 is MNHEY, CDR2 SVGAGI. The CDR3 has 12 residues. Trimming removed 2 bases from V and 6 bases from J, with 7 bases in between. This chain's CDR3 is CASSYPGDGYTF. CDR3 sequence (DNA): TGTGCCAGCAGTTACCCAGGGGATGGCTACACCTTC.

CDR3 coding DNA: TGTGCCAGCAGCCCGACAGGCTTACCTTCCTACGAGCAGTACTTC. It translates to CASSPTGLPSYEQYF. The rearrangement uses TRBV6-5 and TRBJ2-7; tentatively, D is TRBD1 (6 bases). CDR1 and CDR2 (germline): MNHEY, SVGAGI. The CDR3 is 15 amino acids. Deletions cut 6 bases from V and 1 base from J, with 16 bases between.

This chain uses TRBV27 with TRBJ1-2; the match to TRBD1 covers 8 bases. The germline CDR1 and CDR2 sequences are MNHEY and SMNVEV (reference sequence). CDR3 length: 16 residues. Unmatched junction bases numbered 11, after V lost 5 bases and J lost 3 bases. The CDR3 sequence: CASSPQRTGLYYGYTF. CDR3 coding DNA: TGTGCCAGCAGTCCCCAGCGGACAGGGCTGTACTATGGCTACACCTTC.

The DNA of the CDR3 is TGCAGCGGATGGGACAGGGAGGGCACTGAAGCTTTCTTT. As protein: CSGWDREGTEAFF. The chain joins TRBV29-1 to TRBJ1-1; 9 nucleotides align to TRBD1. Germline-derived CDR1 and CDR2 are SQVTM and ANQGSEA. With V trimmed by 7 bases and J by 4 bases, 7 bases remained unmatched. The CDR3 is made up of 13 amino acids.

The chain employs TRBV7-8 and TRBJ1-4; D is unclear. The length of the CDR3 is 15 residues. Per germline, CDR1 SGHVS and CDR2 FQNEAQ. The V and J ends lost 5 bases and 5 bases respectively, with 15 bases between them. In DNA form, the CDR3 reads TGTGCCAGCAGCCCATTGCGGATTCAAAATGAAAAACTGTTTTTT. It codes for CASSPLRIQNEKLFF.

The chain links TRBV9 to TRBJ2-7; D perhaps matches TRBD2 (6 bases). With 0 bases removed from V and 3 bases from J, the gap between germline ends came to 13 bases. Per the germline V gene, CDR1 is SGDLS and CDR2 is YYNGEE. This CDR3 spans 15 amino acids. The CDR3 bases are TGTGCCAGCAGCGTAGATGCGGGGTTGGTCTACGAGCAGTACTTC. This codes for CASSVDAGLVYEQYF.

The rearrangement uses TRBV6-1 and TRBJ1-1; possibly TRBD1 for D (6 bases). The CDR3 contains 15 residues. Germline-derived CDR1 and CDR2 are MNHNS and SASEGT. The ends were cut back, 1 base at V and 7 bases at J, with 16 bases in the middle. The CDR3 DNA reads as TGTGCCAGCAGTGAAGGTCCGTTACAGGACAGTGAAGCTTTCTTT. It codes for CASSEGPLQDSEAFF.

About this clone itself: The junction shows a germline mismatch at one end, possibly a read error. V gene TRBV7-2 combines with J gene TRBJ1-1, with D possibly TRBD1 on 5 matching bases. CDR1 and CDR2 (germline): SGHTA, FQGNSA. The CDR3 totals 12 residues. The CDR3 nucleotides read TGTGCCAGCAGCTTAGATGACAGAATCCTGTACTTT. Protein product: CASSLDDRILYF.

This clone turned up a few times. V usage is TRBV5-1 and J usage is TRBJ2-7; 7 nucleotides line up with TRBD1. The germline V gene encodes CDR1 SGHRS and CDR2 YFSETQ. The J segment lost 5 bases and the V segment lost 1 base, leaving 6 bases of the junction unmatched. This CDR3 has 14 amino acids. DNA of the CDR3: TGCGCCAGCAGCTTGCAACAGGGGAAAGACGAGCAGTACTTC. Translating it yields CASSLQQGKDEQYF.

The V gene is TRBV4-3, the J gene TRBJ1-5; TRBD1 is a possible D gene (6 bases). The CDR3 is 15 amino acids. The germline V and J ends were trimmed by 5 bases and 5 bases, with 16 bases remaining between them. Germline V gives CDR1 LGHNA, CDR2 YSLEER. The CDR3 nucleotides read TGCGCCAGCAGCGCTGCCCCAAACAGGGATCAGCCCCAGCATTTT. As protein: CASSAAPNRDQPQHF.

This clone was recorded only once. The chain combines TRBV19 with TRBJ1-2, with 7 positions matching TRBD1. The CDR3 consists of 13 residues. Germline assignment: CDR1 LNHDA and CDR2 SQIVND (reference sequence). With 6 bases clipped from V and 4 bases from J, the junction kept 5 bases outside the gene matches. CDR3 loop: CASSLTGLYGYTF. In DNA, the CDR3 is TGTGCCAGTAGCCTGACAGGGCTCTATGGCTACACCTTC.

This clone was counted a few times. The rearrangement joins TRBV6-5 to TRBJ1-2; 7 bases map to TRBD1. The CDR3 runs 14 residues. Germline assignment: CDR1 MNHEY and CDR2 SVGAGI. Trimming cost V 0 bases and J 4 bases; bases outside gene matches: 2. The CDR3 reads CASSYSGQVYGYTF. CDR3 DNA: TGTGCCAGCAGTTACTCAGGACAGGTCTATGGCTACACCTTC.

The chain carries TRBV6-1 and TRBJ2-1; 7 positions match TRBD1. Germline CDR1 MNHNS, CDR2 SASEGT. This CDR3 contains 15 residues. V shed 0 bases and J 6 bases; nucleotides not matched to a gene: 5. In DNA, the CDR3 is TGTGCCAGCAGTGAAGCGCTTTCAGGGGGCAATGAGCAGTTCTTC. Its protein product is CASSEALSGGNEQFF.